These 29 T cell receptor beta chains came from one sample sequenced in a study of blood T cell repertoires in COVID-19. Clones were read by immunoSEQ multiplex PCR, and TCRdb kept only the in-frame ones, dropping some. The data hold fewer than 130,000 clones, with 80% to 90% observed a single time. Specimen: peripheral blood. The receptors shown here come from a woman older than 75 with acute or convalescent COVID-19.

Here the CDR3 reads CASSLAVRFQETQYF. CDR3 sequence (DNA): TGTGCCAGCAGCTTGGCCGTCCGTTTCCAAGAGACCCAGTACTTC. V usage is TRBV5-6 and J usage is TRBJ2-5, with D unresolved. From germline, CDR1 is SGHDT and CDR2 YYEEEE. The CDR3 consists of 15 residues. Trimming removed 0 bases at V and 1 base at J, with 10 bases between.

The chain employs TRBV3-1 (or the pseudogene TRBV3-2) and TRBJ2-7; 7 bases agree with TRBD1. From germline, CDR1 is LGHDT and CDR2 YNNKEL (reference sequence). This CDR3 is 13 amino acids long. V was clipped by 4 bases and J by 4 bases; unmatched bases: 4. The DNA of the CDR3 is TGTGCCAGCAGCCTGGGACAGCAATACGAGCAGTACTTC. Translation gives CASSLGQQYEQYF.

This chain connects TRBV4-3 to TRBJ2-7; maybe TRBD1 (6 bases). V was trimmed by 4 bases and J by 7 bases, leaving 14 bases between them. Germline assignment: CDR1 LGHNA and CDR2 YSLEER. The CDR3 is made up of 13 amino acids. The CDR3 loop is CASSRTQGLEQYF. As DNA, the CDR3 is TGCGCCAGCAGCCGAACTCAGGGGTTAGAGCAGTACTTC.

The chain recombines TRBV27 with TRBJ2-2; 7 bases are shared with TRBD1. Germline V gives CDR1 MNHEY, CDR2 SMNVEV (reference sequence). V was clipped by 2 bases and J by 1 base; unmatched bases: 1. The CDR3 extends over 15 amino acids. This CDR3 reads CASSLGTVNTGELFF. CDR3 sequence (DNA): TGTGCCAGCAGTTTAGGGACAGTGAACACCGGGGAGCTGTTTTTT.

The chain recombines TRBV12-5 with TRBJ2-5; TRBD1 aligns across 10 bases. Per germline, CDR1 LGHNT and CDR2 FRNRAP. The CDR3 runs to 17 residues. Trimming removed 2 bases from V and 3 bases from J; junction bases left unmatched: 9. The CDR3 here is CASGLPPGTGEEETQYF. The CDR3 region has the DNA TGTGCTAGTGGTTTGCCTCCCGGGACAGGGGAGGAAGAGACCCAGTACTTC. Full variable domain (remainder filled in from reference TRBV12-5 and TRBJ2-5): DARVTQTPRHKVTEMGQEVTMRCQPILGHNTVFWYRQTMMQGLELLAYFRNRAPLDDSGMPKDRFSAEMPDATLATLKIQPSEPRDSAVYFCASGLPPGTGEEETQYFGPGTRLLVL.

This chain uses TRBV3-1 (or the pseudogene TRBV3-2) with TRBJ1-3; D is unclear. This CDR3 spans 13 amino acids. V was pared by 3 bases and J by 3 bases, with 6 bases between. Looked up from germline, CDR1 is LGHDT and CDR2 is YNNKEL (reference sequence). The CDR3 DNA follows: TGTGCCAGCAGCCAGGCAGGTGGAAACACCATATATTTT. Translation gives CASSQAGGNTIYF.

The chain uses TRBV27 and TRBJ2-7; 13 bases line up with TRBD2. Losses at the gene ends were 5 bases for V and 7 bases for J; bases not matched to a gene: 5. The CDR3 has 14 residues. From germline, CDR1 is MNHEY and CDR2 SMNVEV (reference sequence). CDR3 coding DNA: TGTGCCAGCAGTCTCACTAGCGGGGGGGTTGAGCAGTACTTC. Protein: CASSLTSGGVEQYF.

The chain employs TRBV3-1 (or the pseudogene TRBV3-2) and TRBJ2-1; TRBD1 might be the D (7 bases). With 7 bases removed from V and 5 bases from J, the gap between germline ends came to 21 bases. The CDR3 runs 16 residues. Germline V gives CDR1 LGHDT, CDR2 YNNKEL (reference sequence). CDR3 sequence: CASTRFGGGNHNEQFF. CDR3 DNA: TGTGCCAGCACCCGATTTGGAGGGGGCAACCACAATGAGCAGTTCTTC.

This clone has only one observation. This chain joins TRBV28 and TRBJ1-6, with 7 bases matching TRBD1. The CDR3 spans 14 residues. V was clipped by 6 bases and J by 4 bases; unmatched bases: 3. Germline V gives CDR1 MDHEN, CDR2 SYDVKM. CDR3 coding DNA: TGTGCCAGCAGGCCGGGACAGTATAATTCACCCCTCCACTTT. This codes for CASRPGQYNSPLHF. Complete variable domain (other parts from reference TRBV28 and TRBJ1-6): DVKVTQSSRYLVKRTGEKVFLECVQDMDHENMFWYRQDPGLGLRLIYFSYDVKMKEKGDIPEGYSVSREKKERFSLILESASTNQTSMYLCASRPGQYNSPLHFGNGTRLTVT.

The chain uses TRBV6-2 or TRBV6-3 and TRBJ2-5; TRBD2 matches at 10 bases. The CDR3 runs to 16 residues. With 6 bases clipped from V and 1 base from J, the junction kept 8 bases outside the gene matches. CDR1 is MNHEY, CDR2 SVGEGT, per germline. CDR3 in amino acids: CASSHLLAGGQETQYF. DNA for the CDR3: TGTGCCAGCAGCCACTTGTTAGCGGGGGGCCAAGAGACCCAGTACTTC.

The rearrangement joins TRBV19 to TRBJ1-4; no clear D gene. Germline V gene data show CDR1 as LNHDA and CDR2 as SQIVND (reference sequence). This CDR3 is 14 amino acids long. Trimming removed 1 base at V and 8 bases at J, with 11 bases between. The CDR3 is CASSIGVDLEKLFF. The CDR3 DNA follows: TGTGCCAGTAGTATAGGGGTCGACTTGGAAAAACTGTTTTTT.

The V gene is TRBV30, the J gene TRBJ2-5, with 10 bases matching TRBD1. Trimming took 3 bases from V and 5 from J; bases not matched to a gene: 6. Germline V gene lookup returns CDR1 GTSNPN and CDR2 SVGIG (reference sequence). This CDR3 is 14 amino acids long. The CDR3 protein is CAWSGTGAWETQYF. In DNA, the CDR3 is TGTGCCTGGAGCGGGACAGGGGCATGGGAGACCCAGTACTTC.

The chain couples TRBV6-5 to TRBJ1-1; no reliable D call. V gave up 7 bases and J gave up 0 bases, with 9 bases separating them. Per germline, CDR1 MNHEY and CDR2 SVGAGI. CDR3 length: 13 amino acids. The chain's CDR3 is CASIGVLNTEAFF. CDR3 in DNA: TGTGCCAGCATCGGGGTGCTGAACACTGAAGCTTTCTTT.

The chain employs TRBV6-5 and TRBJ1-4; 7 bases agree with TRBD1. V was clipped by 9 bases and J by 4 bases; unmatched bases: 8. The germline V gene has CDR1 MNHEY and CDR2 SVGAGI. The CDR3 is 14 amino acids. The CDR3 coding sequence is TGTGCCAGTCGAAGGGGGCAGATTAATGAAAAACTGTTTTTT. Residues: CASRRGQINEKLFF.

The gene calls are TRBV5-1 and TRBJ2-7; 7 positions match TRBD1. The germline V gene has CDR1 SGHRS and CDR2 YFSETQ. The length of the CDR3 is 15 residues. Trimming cost V 4 bases and J 0 bases; bases outside gene matches: 7. DNA for the CDR3: TGCGCCAGCAGCCTAGGGACAGCAAGCTCCTACGAGCAGTACTTC. This encodes CASSLGTASSYEQYF. Variable domain in full (rest from reference TRBV5-1 and TRBJ2-7): KAGVTQTPRYLIKTRGQQVTLSCSPISGHRSVSWYQQTPGQGLQFLFEYFSETQRNKGNFPGRFSGRQFSNSRSEMNVSTLELGDSALYLCASSLGTASSYEQYFGPGTRLTVT.

The chain carries TRBV2 and TRBJ2-7, with 7 bases matching TRBD1. The junction had 8 bases not matched to a gene; V was cut back by 6 bases and J by 0 bases. The germline V gene has CDR1 SNHLY and CDR2 FYNNEI. The CDR3 spans 15 residues. The CDR3 DNA reads TGTGCCAGCAGAGTAGGGACAGCAAACTCCTACGAGCAGTACTTC. Amino acid sequence: CASRVGTANSYEQYF.

This clone is a singleton in its sample. This chain links TRBV10-2 with TRBJ1-2, with D possibly TRBD1 on 6 matching bases. The CDR3 consists of 14 residues. V gave up 6 bases and J gave up 5 bases, with 16 bases separating them. From germline, CDR1 is WSHSY and CDR2 SAAADI. The CDR3 sequence: CASRRGGDRYGYTF. In nucleotides, the CDR3 is TGCGCCAGCAGGAGAGGGGGAGATAGGTATGGCTACACCTTC.

The chain recombines TRBV24-1 with TRBJ2-7, with D possibly matching TRBD2 (5 bases). The CDR3 covers 15 residues. CDR1 KGHDR and CDR2 SFDVKD come from the germline V gene. V was clipped by 5 bases and J by 0 bases, with 13 bases between them. The CDR3 loop is CATSVGVGSSYEQYF. The CDR3 DNA reads TGTGCCACCAGTGTCGGGGTTGGATCCTCCTACGAGCAGTACTTC.

This clone was observed a single time. The chain uses TRBV5-5 and TRBJ1-6; 11 nucleotides agree with TRBD1. Trimming cost V 5 bases and J 0 bases; bases outside gene matches: 4. Germline V gene sequence: CDR1 SGHKS, CDR2 YYEKEE (reference sequence). This CDR3 is 17 amino acids long. As DNA, the CDR3 is TGTGCCAGCAGAGCCGGGACAGGGGGCTCCTATAATTCACCCCTCCACTTT. This translates into CASRAGTGGSYNSPLHF.

V usage is TRBV6-5 and J usage is TRBJ1-2; no clear D. The CDR3 is made up of 13 amino acids. Germline V gene data show CDR1 as MNHEY and CDR2 as SVGAGI. V was trimmed by 6 bases and J by 2 bases, leaving 10 bases between them. The CDR3 DNA reads TGTGCCAGCAGCAAGACACCGAACTATGGCTACACCTTC. Translated: CASSKTPNYGYTF.

The chain is built from TRBV6-5 and TRBJ2-5; 12 nucleotides line up with TRBD2. Trimming cost V 4 bases and J 4 bases; bases outside gene matches: 1. The CDR3 is 14 residues long. Germline values: CDR1 MNHEY, CDR2 SVGAGI. Here the CDR3 reads CASSLTSGGETQYF. The CDR3 DNA reads TGTGCCAGCAGTTTGACTAGCGGGGGAGAGACCCAGTACTTC.

The genes are TRBV10-3 and TRBJ1-6; tentatively, D is TRBD1 (6 bases). This CDR3 is built from 15 residues. Germline lookup yields CDR1 ENHRY and CDR2 SYGVKD. V dropped 6 bases and J dropped 9 bases, with 18 bases sitting between them. This CDR3 reads CAIRSGTGTGSPLHF. The CDR3 DNA sequence: TGTGCCATCAGGTCCGGAACAGGGACCGGTTCACCCCTCCACTTT.

The genes are TRBV12-3 or TRBV12-4 and TRBJ2-1; 10 positions match TRBD2. Trimming at V came to 8 bases and at J to 15 bases, leaving 13 bases not matched to a gene. The CDR3 contains 13 residues. CDR3 sequence: CASRSGGAGGVFF. CDR3 coding DNA: TGTGCCAGCCGGAGCGGGGGGGCAGGAGGGGTGTTCTTC.

The J gene is TRBJ1-1, the V gene TRBV10-3; D is unresolved. Deletions cut 6 bases from V and 1 base from J, with 21 bases between. This CDR3 has 17 residues. From germline, CDR1 is ENHRY and CDR2 SYGVKD. The CDR3 is CAISPGSVWYENTEAFF. The CDR3 bases are TGTGCCATCAGCCCCGGGTCGGTATGGTACGAGAACACTGAAGCTTTCTTT.

Worth noting for this clone: Distinct nucleotide sequences in the sample also encode this CDR3. The chain joins TRBV28 to TRBJ2-7; TRBD1 matches 10 bases. V shed 4 bases, J shed 7 bases, and the junction held 4 bases outside the gene matches. The CDR3 sequence is 13 residues long. Germline V gene lookup returns CDR1 MDHEN and CDR2 SYDVKM. DNA of the CDR3: TGTGCCAGCAGTTCAGGACAGGGGGGAGAGCAGTACTTC. Translation: CASSSGQGGEQYF.

J is TRBJ1-1 and V is TRBV7-6; D perhaps matches TRBD1 (5 bases). Germline loops: CDR1 SGHVS, CDR2 FNYEAQ. V lost 5 bases to trimming and J lost 1 base, with 14 bases between them. The CDR3 covers 15 residues. CDR3: CASSRGIRGNTEAFF. The CDR3 DNA is TGTGCCAGCAGCCGGGGGATAAGGGGGAACACTGAAGCTTTCTTT.

The chain recombines TRBV7-6 with TRBJ1-2; perhaps TRBD1 as D (6 bases). The V end was cut by 1 base, the J end by 3 bases, with 15 bases between. The CDR3 covers 16 residues. CDR1 SGHVS and CDR2 FNYEAQ come from the germline V gene. CDR3 residues: CASSLVPGAADYGYTF. DNA for the CDR3: TGTGCCAGCAGCTTAGTCCCAGGGGCGGCCGACTATGGCTACACCTTC.

The chain combines TRBV28 with TRBJ1-2; 10 bases are a match to TRBD1. Germline CDR1 reads MDHEN; CDR2 reads SYDVKM. The CDR3 is 16 amino acids. The ends lost 5 bases at V and 5 bases at J; junction bases unmatched: 11. The DNA of the CDR3 is TGTGCCAGCAGTAAACACGACAGGGGGCGTGGGTATGGCTACACCTTC. It codes for CASSKHDRGRGYGYTF.

The V and J genes are TRBV11-2 and TRBJ1-4, with 7 bases lining up with TRBD1. CDR3 length: 15 amino acids. V shed 3 bases, J shed 7 bases, and the junction held 8 bases outside the gene matches. Germline V gene sequence: CDR1 SGHAT, CDR2 FQNNGV. CDR3 bases: TGTGCCAGCAGCTTTTTTGCAGGGGGACGTGAAAAACTGTTTTTT. This gives the protein CASSFFAGGREKLFF.